The 32 T cell receptor beta chains listed next were all sequenced from one sample in a study of T cells in Graves' hyperthyroidism and ophthalmopathy. Template material for amplifying TCR beta CDR3 regions consisted of RNA transcripts. The study used the HTBI primer set for a first-round RT-PCR of the TCR CDR3. TCRdb used MiXCR to reprocess the multiplex PCR reads, holding one entry per CDR3 protein. The sample yields 620,000 or so distinct CDR3 sequences, more than 12% seen once. Sequenced input: blood. The source of these receptors is a woman aged 45 to 65 with Graves' ophthalmopathy.

This clonotype was observed at least ten times. The V and J genes are TRBV28 and TRBJ2-7; D possibly uses TRBD1 or TRBD2 (5 bases each). The V gene lost 3 bases and the J gene lost 1 base, with 13 bases spanning the gap. The germline V gene encodes CDR1 MDHEN and CDR2 SYDVKM. There are 15 residues in the CDR3. CDR3 loop: CASSFWGRISYEQYF. In DNA form, the CDR3 reads TGTGCCAGCAGTTTTTGGGGACGGATATCCTACGAGCAGTACTTC. The whole variable domain, remainder taken from reference TRBV28 and TRBJ2-7, is DVKVTQSSRYLVKRTGEKVFLECVQDMDHENMFWYRQDPGLGLRLIYFSYDVKMKEKGDIPEGYSVSREKKERFSLILESASTNQTSMYLCASSFWGRISYEQYFGPGTRLTVT.

This clonotype was observed many times. V gene TRBV6-2 or TRBV6-3 combines with J gene TRBJ1-1; TRBD1 matches at 7 bases. This CDR3 has 15 residues. The germline CDR1 and CDR2 sequences are MNHEY and SVGEGT. With 6 bases clipped from V and 3 bases from J, the junction kept 10 bases outside the gene matches. The CDR3 loop reads CASRPGTVLDTEAFF. The CDR3 DNA is TGTGCCAGCAGACCCGGGACAGTCTTAGACACTGAAGCTTTCTTT.

This clonotype was seen many times. This chain joins TRBV19 and TRBJ1-1; D gene ambiguous. The CDR3 loop spans 12 amino acids. Trimming left V 6 bases short and J 7 bases short, with 12 bases between. Germline V CDR1 and CDR2: LNHDA, SQIVND (reference sequence). The CDR3 sequence is CASSGDNDEAFF. CDR3 in DNA: TGTGCCAGTAGCGGAGACAACGATGAAGCTTTCTTT. The variable domain in full, with the rest retrieved from reference TRBV19 and TRBJ1-1, is DGGITQSPKYLFRKEGQNVTLSCEQNLNHDAMYWYRQDPGQGLRLIYYSQIVNDFQKGDIAEGYSVSREKKESFPLTVTSAQKNPTAFYLCASSGDNDEAFFGQGTRLTVV.

Only a few counts were recorded for this clonotype. The genes are TRBV7-9 and TRBJ2-7; 11 positions match TRBD2. The V gene end was trimmed by 5 bases and the J gene end by 5 bases; junction bases not matched to a gene: 8. The length of the CDR3 is 15 residues. Germline V gene lookup returns CDR1 SEHNR and CDR2 FQNEAQ (reference sequence). The CDR3 region has the DNA TGTGCCAGCAGCCCGCGACTAGCGGGGACCCACGAGCAGTACTTC. Translating gives CASSPRLAGTHEQYF.

This clonotype was observed a handful of times. V gene TRBV4-1 combines with J gene TRBJ1-1; TRBD1 agrees at 7 bases. In germline, CDR1 is MGHRA, CDR2 YSYEKL. CDR3 length: 15 amino acids. Trimming cost V 4 bases and J 5 bases; bases outside gene matches: 10. DNA for the CDR3: TGCGCCAGCAGCCGGATAGACAGGGAAGTTACTGAAGCTTTCTTT. It encodes CASSRIDREVTEAFF.

The rearrangement joins TRBV5-6 to TRBJ1-4; tentative D call: TRBD1 (5 bases). Trimming cost V 1 base and J 5 bases, with 9 bases left between them. CDR3 length: 14 residues. Germline CDR1 is SGHDT and CDR2 is YYEEEE. The CDR3 DNA is TGTGCCAGCAGCTTGAGACAGATGAATGAAAAACTGTTTTTT. Protein sequence: CASSLRQMNEKLFF.

This clonotype has only a few counts. V usage is TRBV19 and J usage is TRBJ2-2; D remains ambiguous. Deletions cut 3 bases from V and 4 bases from J, with 18 bases between. The CDR3 spans 17 residues. In germline, CDR1 is LNHDA, CDR2 SQIVND (reference sequence). The CDR3, as DNA: TGTGCCAGTAGTATTTCGCTTACAAGGGCGAGCACCGGGGAGCTGTTTTTT. Amino acid sequence: CASSISLTRASTGELFF. Drawing the rest from reference TRBV19 and TRBJ2-2, the complete variable domain is DGGITQSPKYLFRKEGQNVTLSCEQNLNHDAMYWYRQDPGQGLRLIYYSQIVNDFQKGDIAEGYSVSREKKESFPLTVTSAQKNPTAFYLCASSISLTRASTGELFFGEGSRLTVL.

At least ten counts were recorded for this clonotype. This chain uses TRBV27 with TRBJ2-7; 10 bases match TRBD2. With 1 base clipped from V and 6 bases from J, the junction kept 6 bases outside the gene matches. There are 15 residues in the CDR3. CDR1 is MNHEY, CDR2 SMNVEV, per germline (reference sequence). The CDR3 DNA reads TGTGCCAGCAGTTTATTTCCTAGCGGGAGATCCGAGCAGTACTTC. It specifies CASSLFPSGRSEQYF.

Regarding this clonotype: One base away lies a much larger clone, so this may be a sequencing read error. The CDR3 does not close with the conserved phenylalanine or tryptophan, likely indicating a read error. The chain couples TRBV6-2 or TRBV6-3 to TRBJ2-7; 7 positions match TRBD1. The CDR3 consists of 15 residues. Germline V gene sequence: CDR1 MNHEY, CDR2 SVGEGT. V gave up 5 bases and J gave up 2 bases; unmatched junction bases: 9. The CDR3 sequence is CASSRTGDRPYEQYL. Written as DNA, the CDR3 is TGTGCCAGCAGTAGGACCGGGGACAGACCCTACGAGCAGTACCTC.

The V and J genes are TRBV19 and TRBJ2-1; weak D call: TRBD2 (6 bases). Trimming took off 6 bases at V and 4 bases at J, with 13 bases between the two ends. The germline CDR1 and CDR2 sequences are LNHDA and SQIVND (reference sequence). CDR3 size: 14 residues. CDR3 in amino acids: CASSTLATYNEQFF. CDR3 DNA: TGTGCCAGTAGCACCCTAGCGACTTACAATGAGCAGTTCTTC.

This clonotype was recorded many times. The chain carries TRBV7-2 and TRBJ2-1, with D possibly being TRBD2 (5 bases). In germline, CDR1 is SGHTA, CDR2 FQGNSA. The V gene lost 4 bases and the J gene lost 3 bases, with 10 bases spanning the gap. The CDR3 consists of 14 residues. CDR3 residues: CASSYTRDYNEQFF. The CDR3 region has the DNA TGTGCCAGCAGCTACACCCGGGACTACAATGAGCAGTTCTTC. Full variable domain (remainder filled in from reference TRBV7-2 and TRBJ2-1): GAGVSQSPSNKVTEKGKDVELRCDPISGHTALYWYRQSLGQGLEFLIYFQGNSAPDKSGLPSDRFSAERTGGSVSTLTIQRTQQEDSAVYLCASSYTRDYNEQFFGPGTRLTVL.

This clonotype was found many times. The V gene is TRBV29-1, the J gene TRBJ2-2, with a possible D match to TRBD2 (5 bases). The CDR3 covers 13 residues. CDR1 is SQVTM and CDR2 is ANQGSEA in the germline V gene. Trimming took off 3 bases at V and 4 bases at J, with 9 bases between the two ends. The CDR3 region is CSVEEATTGELFF. The CDR3 region has the DNA TGCAGCGTTGAGGAGGCAACCACCGGGGAGCTGTTTTTT.

This clonotype came up many times. J is TRBJ2-1 and V is TRBV7-2; the match to TRBD2 covers 8 bases. This CDR3 spans 15 amino acids. Germline lookup yields CDR1 SGHTA and CDR2 FQGNSA. The trim removed 5 bases at V and 13 bases at J, leaving 16 bases unmatched. CDR3: CASSPRTSTTQIQFF. The CDR3 nucleotides are TGTGCCAGCAGCCCGAGGACTAGCACGACTCAAATTCAGTTCTTC. Looking up the rest from reference TRBV7-2 and TRBJ2-1 gives the full variable domain: GAGVSQSPSNKVTEKGKDVELRCDPISGHTALYWYRQSLGQGLEFLIYFQGNSAPDKSGLPSDRFSAERTGGSVSTLTIQRTQQEDSAVYLCASSPRTSTTQIQFFGPGTRLTVL.

CDR3 region: CASSAAGPGDGELFF. CDR3 coding DNA: TGTGCCAGTAGTGCAGCGGGTCCCGGGGACGGGGAGCTGTTTTTT. The chain recombines TRBV19 with TRBJ2-2, with D possibly matching TRBD2 (6 bases). Germline-derived CDR1 and CDR2 are LNHDA and SQIVND (reference sequence). The CDR3 totals 15 residues. V was clipped by 5 bases and J by 7 bases, with 17 bases between them.

Ten or more counts support this clonotype. A junction boundary mismatches the germline segment, possibly from a read error. The J gene is TRBJ2-7, the V gene TRBV12-3 or TRBV12-4; 7 nucleotides align to TRBD1. This CDR3 region has 16 residues. The CDR3 region is CASSLGNRGALYEQYF. The CDR3 DNA reads as TGTGCCAGCAGCTTAGGCAACAGGGGCGCTCTCTACGAGCAGTACTTC.

The gene calls are TRBV7-8 and TRBJ1-3; TRBD1 might be the D (5 bases). The CDR3 sequence is 18 residues long. Trimming cost V 1 base and J 0 bases, with 16 bases left between them. CDR1 and CDR2 (germline): SGHVS, FQNEAQ. The CDR3, as DNA: TGTGCCAGCAGCTTAGTGTCGAGGGGCCCATACTCTGGAAACACCATATATTTT. It codes for CASSLVSRGPYSGNTIYF.

This clonotype was observed a few times. The genes are TRBV15 and TRBJ2-1; D uncertain. Germline V gives CDR1 LNHNV, CDR2 YYDKDF (reference sequence). This CDR3 comprises 11 residues. Trimming removed 6 bases at V and 7 bases at J, with 7 bases between. The CDR3 sequence: CATRGNNEQFF. The CDR3 bases are TGTGCCACCAGAGGGAATAATGAGCAGTTCTTC.

This clonotype was seen only a few times. V gene TRBV20-1 combines with J gene TRBJ2-3; D not certain. The CDR3 covers 14 residues. V was clipped by 3 bases and J by 0 bases, with 10 bases between them. The germline CDR1 and CDR2 sequences are DFQATT and SNEGSKA (reference sequence). The CDR3 spells CSASMASSTDTQYF. CDR3 bases: TGCAGTGCTAGTATGGCGTCTAGCACAGATACGCAGTATTTT.

Concerning this clonotype itself: A much larger clone sits a single nucleotide away, making a read error possible. CDR3 coding DNA: TGTGCCAGCAGTTCAGCCAGAGACAATGACCAGTTCTTC. Translated: CASSSARDNDQFF. The gene calls are TRBV12-3 or TRBV12-4 and TRBJ2-1, with D unresolved. This CDR3 region has 13 residues.

This clonotype was counted only a few times. The chain has TRBV19 and TRBJ1-2, with 7 bases identical to TRBD1. Germline V gene lookup returns CDR1 LNHDA and CDR2 SQIVND (reference sequence). The CDR3 spans 14 residues. With V trimmed by 10 bases and J by 6 bases, 14 bases remained unmatched. The CDR3 is CATLLTGTRHGYTF. CDR3 DNA: TGTGCCACATTATTGACAGGGACGAGGCATGGCTACACCTTC.

In this sample, this clonotype turned up many times. This sequence joins TRBV12-3 or TRBV12-4 and TRBJ1-2; no reliable D call. With 7 bases removed from V and 3 bases from J, the gap between germline ends came to 9 bases. The CDR3 has 12 amino acids. CDR3 sequence: CASTPFYYGYTF. CDR3 coding DNA: TGTGCCAGCACCCCCTTTTACTATGGCTACACCTTC.

This clonotype has at least ten counts. The chain couples TRBV27 to TRBJ2-7; 13 bases are a match to TRBD2. CDR1 is MNHEY, CDR2 SMNVEV, per germline (reference sequence). There are 15 residues in the CDR3. The V gene end was trimmed by 5 bases and the J gene end by 7 bases; junction bases not matched to a gene: 8. CDR3 loop: CASSAGTSGTGEQYF. CDR3 nucleotides: TGTGCCAGCAGTGCCGGGACTAGCGGGACAGGGGAGCAGTACTTC.

In its sample, this clonotype was seen many times. This chain connects TRBV27 to TRBJ2-7; unclear D gene. This CDR3 contains 17 residues. Trimming stripped 5 bases from V and 4 bases from J, with 24 bases between. CDR1 is MNHEY, CDR2 SMNVEV, per germline (reference sequence). CDR3 coding DNA: TGTGCCAGCAGTCCGCTTCGAACAGTAAGTCTACCTTACGAGCAGTACTTC. Amino acid sequence: CASSPLRTVSLPYEQYF.

In its sample, this clonotype was seen many times. The chain has TRBV18 and TRBJ2-7; D unclear. Per the germline V gene, CDR1 is KGHSH and CDR2 is LQKENI. The CDR3 is 16 amino acids. V lost 3 bases to trimming and J lost 3 bases, with 18 bases between them. CDR3 sequence: CASSPYTFPINYEQYF. As DNA, the CDR3 is TGTGCCAGCTCACCCTACACCTTCCCTATCAACTACGAGCAGTACTTC. The entire variable domain, with the rest obtained from reference TRBV18 and TRBJ2-7, is as follows: NAGVMQNPRHLVRRRGQEARLRCSPMKGHSHVYWYRQLPEEGLKFMVYLQKENIIDESGMPKERFSAEFPKEGPSILRIQQVVRGDSAAYFCASSPYTFPINYEQYFGPGTRLTVT.

This clonotype was counted ten times or more. V is TRBV15 and J is TRBJ2-2, with 9 positions matching TRBD1. V was pared by 5 bases and J by 4 bases, with 8 bases of the junction left unmatched. The CDR3 contains 16 residues. CDR1 and CDR2 from the germline V gene are LNHNV and YYDKDF (reference sequence). In DNA, the CDR3 is TGTGCCACCAGCGACCCGGGACAGGGAATCACCGGGGAGCTGTTTTTT. It codes for CATSDPGQGITGELFF.

This clonotype was found a few times. The rearrangement links TRBV5-1 to TRBJ2-5; 9 bases agree with TRBD2. The V gene's germline CDR1 is SGHRS and CDR2 YFSETQ. With 4 bases clipped from V and 5 bases from J, the junction kept 12 bases outside the gene matches. This CDR3 has 16 amino acids. The DNA of the CDR3 is TGCGCCAGCAGCCGTAGCGGGAGTTTTCTCGGGGAGACCCAGTACTTC. It specifies CASSRSGSFLGETQYF.

This clonotype showed up just a few times. The chain is built from TRBV19 and TRBJ1-4; the D is unclear. The CDR3 contains 15 residues. Looked up from germline, CDR1 is LNHDA and CDR2 is SQIVND (reference sequence). V lost 1 base and J 0 bases, leaving 6 bases between the germline ends. CDR3 sequence: CASSIGRSTNEKLFF. Written as DNA, the CDR3 is TGTGCCAGTAGTATAGGACGGTCAACTAATGAAAAACTGTTTTTT.

This clonotype was recorded at least ten times. The chain's CDR3 is CASRPQGGWDQPQHF. The CDR3 DNA reads as TGTGCCAGCAGACCGCAGGGGGGGTGGGATCAGCCCCAGCATTTT. V and J are TRBV28 and TRBJ1-5; TRBD1 agrees at 7 bases. J gave up 5 bases and V 6 bases, and 10 bases lay outside the gene matches. This CDR3 is built from 15 residues. The germline CDR1 and CDR2 sequences are MDHEN and SYDVKM.

This clonotype was seen a few times. The CDR3: CSVSLTNYGYTF. In DNA form, the CDR3 reads TGCAGCGTTTCTCTGACTAACTATGGCTACACCTTC. The V and J genes are TRBV29-1 and TRBJ1-2; D is uncertain. CDR3 length: 12 residues. CDR1 is SQVTM, CDR2 ANQGSEA, per germline. The ends were cut back, 5 bases at V and 0 bases at J, with 7 bases in the middle.

The sample holds many counts of this clonotype. The chain joins TRBV28 to TRBJ1-3; D not certain. The CDR3 runs to 14 residues. V was cut by 6 bases and J by 0 bases, with 9 bases left in between. Germline-derived CDR1 and CDR2 are MDHEN and SYDVKM. CDR3 region: CASSSPSSGNTIYF. The DNA of the CDR3 is TGTGCCAGCAGCTCACCAAGCTCTGGAAACACCATATATTTT. Full variable domain (outside the CDR3, taken from reference TRBV28 and TRBJ1-3): DVKVTQSSRYLVKRTGEKVFLECVQDMDHENMFWYRQDPGLGLRLIYFSYDVKMKEKGDIPEGYSVSREKKERFSLILESASTNQTSMYLCASSSPSSGNTIYFGEGSWLTVV.

This clonotype was detected many times. V usage is TRBV20-1 and J usage is TRBJ1-1; D remains ambiguous. V was shortened by 2 bases and J by 5 bases, with 12 bases between the two germline ends. The CDR3 is 13 residues long. CDR1 and CDR2 from the germline V gene are DFQATT and SNEGSKA (reference sequence). The DNA of the CDR3 is TGCAGTGCTAGAATAGGCAGGCGAACTGAAGCTTTCTTT. The encoded protein is CSARIGRRTEAFF.

In this sample, this clonotype turned up a few times. The rearrangement uses TRBV19 and TRBJ1-1, with a possible D match to TRBD1 (5 bases). Germline CDR1 reads LNHDA; CDR2 reads SQIVND (reference sequence). The V gene lost 10 bases and the J gene lost 0 bases, with 21 bases spanning the gap. The CDR3 has 16 residues. CDR3: CATRGQGGLMNTEAFF. The DNA of the CDR3 is TGTGCCACCCGAGGGCAGGGAGGACTCATGAACACTGAAGCTTTCTTT.